This T cell receptor (beta chain) comes out of a study of blood T cells in healthy people across ages. On the study more broadly: When template switching was applied, about one barcoded beta molecule was captured per two T cells. Study-level points and caveats: PBMCs that were unsorted prevented a conclusive naive versus antigen-experienced comparison. Across the age range, TCR beta diversity per million T cells fell in a roughly linear way.

Alongside a J-beta primer mix, a sample-barcoded 5' primer served in a second PCR lasting roughly 6 to 11 cycles. Each cDNA molecule received a tag from a template-switch adaptor that had 12 random nucleotides. One entry per CDR3 protein, called by TCRdb with MiXCR from the 5' RACE reads. The sample has roughly 1.5 million distinct CDR3 sequences, about 42% seen once. The germline V and J ends were trimmed by 4 bases and 0 bases, with 4 bases remaining between them. There are 13 residues in the CDR3. Germline V gene data show CDR1 as SQVTM and CDR2 as ANQGSEA. On this clonotype: Its specificity is not known.

The sequence came from a woman aged 18-29 years in good health. Sequencing was done on a sample of blood. The J gene is TRBJ2-6, the V gene TRBV29-1; D remains unclear. The CDR3 reads CSVVASGANVLTF. Written as DNA, the CDR3 is TGCAGCGTTGTAGCCTCTGGGGCCAACGTCCTGACTTTC.